This TCR beta chain was found in a study of blood T cell repertoires in COVID-19. Study-wide context: Acute-phase and convalescent COVID-19 samples originated in the United States, Italy and Spain.

This study enrolled people aged roughly 18 to 89 from 24 US geographic areas. Participants were placed into cohorts based on the clinical history they reported. This CDR3 region has 16 residues. Germline CDR1 reads SGHTA; CDR2 reads FQGNSA. Trimming cost V 6 bases and J 5 bases; bases outside gene matches: 13. Source study methods: Estimation of nucleated cell counts relied on the amplification of reference gene primers. Sequenced by immunoSEQ multiplex PCR; TCRdb stores in-frame clones only, minus some. The D gene and trimming were derived from the DNA, and the V and J assignments and clone size from that table. There are 240,000 or so clones in the sample; around 89% occur only once, and roughly 8.6% lies in the top ten.

The source of this sequence is a man aged 35-49 years who had recovered from COVID-19. Sequencing was carried out using PBMCs or T cells enriched from blood (not recorded which). V and J are TRBV7-2 and TRBJ2-5; 9 nucleotides line up with TRBD1. CDR3 region: CASRPIGTGLAETQYF. The CDR3 DNA sequence: TGTGCCAGCAGACCGATCGGGACAGGGTTAGCGGAGACCCAGTACTTC.